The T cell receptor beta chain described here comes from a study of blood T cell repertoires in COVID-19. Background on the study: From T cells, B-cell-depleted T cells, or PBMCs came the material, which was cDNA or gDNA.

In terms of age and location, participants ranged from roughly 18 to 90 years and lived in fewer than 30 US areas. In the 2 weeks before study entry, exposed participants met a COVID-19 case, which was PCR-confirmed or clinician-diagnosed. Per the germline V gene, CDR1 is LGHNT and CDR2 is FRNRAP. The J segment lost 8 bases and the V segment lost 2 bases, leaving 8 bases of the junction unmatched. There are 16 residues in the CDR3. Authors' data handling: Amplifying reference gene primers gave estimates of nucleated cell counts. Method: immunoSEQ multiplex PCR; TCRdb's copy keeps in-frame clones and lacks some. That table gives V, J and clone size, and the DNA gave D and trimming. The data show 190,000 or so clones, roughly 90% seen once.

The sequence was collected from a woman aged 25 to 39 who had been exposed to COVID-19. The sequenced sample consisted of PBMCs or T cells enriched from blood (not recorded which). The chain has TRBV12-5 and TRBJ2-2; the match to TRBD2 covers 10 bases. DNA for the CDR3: TGTGCTAGTGGTTTGCGAGAGCGGGGGGGCAAAGGGGAGCTGTTTTTT. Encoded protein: CASGLRERGGKGELFF.